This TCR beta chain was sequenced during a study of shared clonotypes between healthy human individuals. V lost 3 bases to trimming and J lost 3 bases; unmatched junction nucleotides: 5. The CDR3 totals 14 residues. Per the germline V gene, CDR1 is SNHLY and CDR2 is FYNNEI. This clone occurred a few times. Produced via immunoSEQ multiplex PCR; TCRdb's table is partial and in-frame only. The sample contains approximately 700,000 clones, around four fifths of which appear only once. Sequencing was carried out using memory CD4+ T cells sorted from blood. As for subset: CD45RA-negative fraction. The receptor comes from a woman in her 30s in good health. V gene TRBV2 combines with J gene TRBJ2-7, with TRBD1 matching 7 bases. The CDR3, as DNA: TGTGCCAGCAGTGACCGGGACAGAGTCTACGAGCAGTACTTC. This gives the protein CASSDRDRVYEQYF.